The T cell receptor (beta chain) under discussion was sequenced for a study (dated by TCRdb to the mid-2010s). Regarding the study in general: The study set out to test whether tumor-infiltrating Tregs in breast cancer get recruited from blood Tregs or are instead converted in situ from other CD4+ T cell subsets.

This clonotype is characterized as medium-sized (0.01 to 0.1%). It lacks a known antigen. Base qualities are missing; no much larger clone stands one base away. Summary of the overall study and its limitations: Tumor memory CD4+ T cell TCR gene usage clustered with blood and lymph node memory CD4+ cells and lymph node naive CD4+ cells. The greatest overlap of tumor-infiltrating Treg TCR alpha and beta sequences was observed with tumor naive CD4+ T cells, followed by blood naive CD4+ T cells. Validation in the larger cohort was restricted to a single TCR beta V-J rearrangement rather than whole repertoires.

Tregs were isolated as CD4+CD25+CD127-/low cells. Mononuclear cells from lymph nodes or around 53 ml of peripheral blood were isolated by Ficoll density gradient centrifugation. FACS confirmed that the sorted cell populations were more than 90% pure. The library relied on multiplex PCR. The reads were generated on an Ion Torrent PGM. As for the original processing: For each of nine subset-tissue groups, sequencing data from the five patients were combined, and the groups were compared by unsupervised clustering of TCR gene usage. Repertoire similarity was calculated with the Morisita-Horn index, weighting shared sequences by their contribution to each repertoire. TCRdb itself trimmed the public reads at Q25 with fastp, ran MiXCR and retained productive beta chains. Every entry covers one CDR3 protein and lists the most common genes and DNA from its rows. TCRdb, not the authors, supplied the V and J calls. Across this sample there are 600 or so distinct CDR3 sequences, with roughly 4% seen only once. 20% to 25% of the sample belongs to the ten largest clones.

Sequenced sample: Tregs sorted from blood. The TCR was taken from a female donor with breast cancer.

The DNA is TGTGCCAGCAGATTTAGTGGGACAGCGGACTATGGCTACACCTTC. The translation is CASRFSGTADYGYTF. The receptor chain draws on TRBV12-3 or TRBV12-4 and TRBJ1-2; TRBD1 lines up with 7 middle nucleotides. After removal of 6 bases from V and 3 bases from J, the junction retains 10 bases not matched to a gene. The CDR3 starts with the cysteine, ends with the phenylalanine, and has 15 residues. Only the CDR3 DNA is retained, 45 bases long and in frame from the first base.